The following is a TCR beta chain sequence with its context. With 6 bases clipped from V and 6 bases from J, the junction kept 4 bases outside the gene matches. Germline V gives CDR1 SQVTM, CDR2 ANQGSEA. This CDR3 has 12 residues. The record originates from a study of CD8 T cells in Susac syndrome. The RNA, roughly 0.5 to 1 ug, was put through reverse transcription using random hexamers. TCRdb ran MiXCR on the immunoSEQ multiplex PCR reads and lists one entry per CDR3 protein. The table lists 180,000 or so distinct CDR3 sequences, 95% of them singletons. J is TRBJ2-3 and V is TRBV29-1, with 9 bases matching TRBD1. The sequenced sample consisted of CD4+ T cells from PBMCs. The sequence was collected from a human donor with multiple sclerosis. CDR3 residues: CSVTTGGDTQYF. In DNA, the CDR3 is TGCAGCGTCACGACAGGGGGGGATACGCAGTATTTT.